The clone carrying this T cell receptor (beta chain) was counted at least ten times. The data were obtained in a study of blood T cell repertoires in COVID-19. The wider study: Researchers got acute and convalescent COVID-19 samples from the United States, Italy and Spain. PBMCs, B-cell-depleted T cells, or T cells were the source of the cDNA or gDNA that made up the material.

In the authors' methods: Amplification with reference gene primers provided the estimates of nucleated cell counts. Using immunoSEQ multiplex PCR, the repertoire was profiled, and TCRdb retains in-frame clones only, with some absent. V and J calls and clone size come straight from that table; D and trimming were deduced from the DNA. Of 35,000 to 45,000 clones in the sample, around 80% are singletons; the top ten hold 11% to 15%. CDR3 length: 14 amino acids. CDR1 and CDR2 (germline): SGHNT, YYREEE (reference sequence). Losses at the gene ends were 2 bases for V and 2 bases for J; bases not matched to a gene: 2.

The receptor comes from a human donor in a cohort sampled during active COVID-19. The V and J genes are TRBV5-4 and TRBJ2-3; TRBD1 aligns across 7 bases. Specimen: peripheral blood. The chain's CDR3 is CASSLQGITDTQYF. CDR3 in DNA: TGTGCCAGCAGCTTACAGGGGATCACAGATACGCAGTATTTT.